The 28 T cell receptor beta chains in this list originate from one sample, sequenced in a study of T cell responses to AZD1222 COVID-19 vaccine. Repertoires were generated with immunoSEQ multiplex PCR, while TCRdb's copy carries only in-frame clones and drops some. The sample contains about 150,000 clones, 90% of which appear only once. The source material was peripheral blood, sampled on day 0 of AZD1222 vaccination. All receptors derive from an adult in good health.

V usage is TRBV19 and J usage is TRBJ1-5; D is unclear. This CDR3 spans 15 amino acids. V lost 3 bases and J lost 7, with 16 bases in between. CDR1 and CDR2 (germline): LNHDA, SQIVND (reference sequence). In nucleotides, the CDR3 is TGTGCCAGTAGTATCCCCGGACTAAATTTGCAGCCCCAGCATTTT. It is translated as CASSIPGLNLQPQHF. Full variable domain (rest looked up from reference TRBV19 and TRBJ1-5): DGGITQSPKYLFRKEGQNVTLSCEQNLNHDAMYWYRQDPGQGLRLIYYSQIVNDFQKGDIAEGYSVSREKKESFPLTVTSAQKNPTAFYLCASSIPGLNLQPQHFGDGTRLSIL.

The CDR3 protein is CASTPGREGRIETQYF. CDR3 sequence (DNA): TGTGCCAGCACCCCCGGGCGGGAGGGCCGGATAGAGACCCAGTACTTC. The chain combines TRBV27 with TRBJ2-5, with TRBD2 matching 9 bases. CDR3 size: 16 residues. In germline, CDR1 is MNHEY, CDR2 SMNVEV (reference sequence). Trimming cost V 7 bases and J 4 bases; bases outside gene matches: 13.

In nucleotides, the CDR3 is TGTGCCAGCAGCTTAGGTCGGGGATCACCCCTCCACTTT. Protein: CASSLGRGSPLHF. The chain combines TRBV13 with TRBJ1-6, with D unclear. Trimming cost V 0 bases and J 10 bases, with 7 bases left between them. There are 13 residues in the CDR3. Germline V CDR1 and CDR2: PRHDT, FYEKMQ (reference sequence).

The chain carries TRBV19 and TRBJ1-1; possibly TRBD1 for D (5 bases). In germline, CDR1 is LNHDA, CDR2 SQIVND (reference sequence). The CDR3 has 15 residues. The germline V and J ends were trimmed by 8 bases and 3 bases, with 19 bases remaining between them. Here the CDR3 DNA reads TGTGCCAGTTCGCCCGGGACTCTGGGTTACACTGAAGCTTTCTTT. This gives the protein CASSPGTLGYTEAFF. The complete variable domain, with remaining parts taken from reference TRBV19 and TRBJ1-1, reads DGGITQSPKYLFRKEGQNVTLSCEQNLNHDAMYWYRQDPGQGLRLIYYSQIVNDFQKGDIAEGYSVSREKKESFPLTVTSAQKNPTAFYLCASSPGTLGYTEAFFGQGTRLTVV.

This CDR3 is CASSSRTSGRAGTGELFF. The CDR3 nucleotides read TGCGCCAGCAGCTCCCGGACTAGCGGGAGGGCGGGGACCGGGGAGCTGTTTTTT. The chain carries TRBV4-1 and TRBJ2-2; 15 nucleotides line up with TRBD2. CDR3 size: 18 residues. CDR1 is MGHRA and CDR2 is YSYEKL in the germline V gene. J was trimmed by 5 bases and V by 5 bases; bases with no gene match: 9.

CDR3 loop: CASSQEGLANEQFF. CDR3 DNA: TGCGCCAGCAGCCAAGAAGGGCTAGCCAATGAGCAGTTCTTC. The chain is built from TRBV4-3 and TRBJ2-1; possibly TRBD2 for D (5 bases). Germline CDR1 and CDR2: LGHNA and YSLEER. V was trimmed by 0 bases and J by 6 bases, leaving 9 bases between them. This CDR3 region has 14 residues.

The chain carries TRBV6-5 and TRBJ2-7; the D gene is possibly TRBD1 (6 bases). Trimming left V 0 bases short and J 5 bases short, with 17 bases between. In germline, CDR1 is MNHEY, CDR2 SVGAGI. CDR3 length: 16 residues. The CDR3: CASSYSGDGGRNEQYF. The CDR3 DNA follows: TGTGCCAGCAGTTACTCCGGCGATGGGGGCAGGAACGAGCAGTACTTC.

The gene calls are TRBV6-5 and TRBJ2-5; D is uncertain. The V end lost 7 bases, the J end lost 1 base, and 10 bases lay between the germline ends. The CDR3 contains 13 residues. CDR1 is MNHEY and CDR2 is SVGAGI in the germline V gene. CDR3 in amino acids: CASTYALQETQYF. The DNA for the CDR3 is TGTGCCAGCACCTACGCTCTCCAAGAGACCCAGTACTTC.

The rearrangement joins TRBV6-5 to TRBJ1-1; TRBD1 matches at 10 bases. Unmatched junction bases numbered 4, after V lost 4 bases and J lost 2 bases. The CDR3 spans 15 residues. The germline gives CDR1 MNHEY, CDR2 SVGAGI. As DNA, the CDR3 is TGTGCCAGCAGTTTCAGACAGGGGGCAAACACTGAAGCTTTCTTT. Protein product: CASSFRQGANTEAFF.

V usage is TRBV3-1 (or the pseudogene TRBV3-2) and J usage is TRBJ2-7, with TRBD2 matching over 10 bases. The CDR3 contains 14 residues. Germline-derived CDR1 and CDR2 are LGHDT and YNNKEL (reference sequence). Trimming took 8 bases from V and 1 from J; bases not matched to a gene: 5. CDR3 protein: CASSSSGSSYEQYF. CDR3 bases: TGTGCCAGCTCCTCTAGCGGGAGTTCCTACGAGCAGTACTTC.

The chain is built from TRBV5-6 and TRBJ1-2; no reliable D call. With 1 base removed from V and 5 bases from J, the gap between germline ends came to 6 bases. The CDR3 spans 12 residues. The V gene's germline CDR1 is SGHDT and CDR2 YYEEEE. The CDR3 spells CASSLSEYGYTF. For the CDR3, the DNA is TGTGCCAGCAGCTTGTCAGAATATGGCTACACCTTC.

In nucleotides, the CDR3 is TGTGCCAGCGGTTATGGGGGGCTGGGCTACGAGCAGTACTTC. This translates into CASGYGGLGYEQYF. V gene TRBV2 combines with J gene TRBJ2-7; D possibly matches TRBD1 or TRBD2 (6 bases each). V dropped 8 bases and J dropped 3 bases, with 17 bases sitting between them. CDR3 length equals 14 residues. CDR1 and CDR2 (germline): SNHLY, FYNNEI.

The chain uses TRBV6-6 and TRBJ1-1; tentatively, D is TRBD1 (5 bases). Trimming removed 6 bases at V and 1 base at J, with 9 bases between. The CDR3 is 13 amino acids. Germline CDR1 reads MNHNY; CDR2 reads SVGAGI (reference sequence). CDR3 sequence: CASSDTGNTEAFF. CDR3 DNA: TGTGCCAGCAGCGATACAGGGAACACTGAAGCTTTCTTT.

The chain couples TRBV28 to TRBJ1-5, with 8 bases fitting TRBD1. The CDR3 length is 16 residues. The V segment lost 5 bases and the J segment 7 bases; nucleotides outside the gene matches: 13. Germline values: CDR1 MDHEN, CDR2 SYDVKM. The CDR3 region has the DNA TGTGCCAGCAGTCCCGGCTCCAGGGGGCAGGGGCAGCCCCAGCATTTT. It codes for CASSPGSRGQGQPQHF.

The V gene is TRBV25-1, the J gene TRBJ1-5, with TRBD1 identical over 12 bases. V shed 3 bases and J 5 bases; nucleotides not matched to a gene: 5. This CDR3 comprises 16 residues. Germline V gene data show CDR1 as MGHDK and CDR2 as SYGVNS. CDR3 loop: CASSDTGQGAHQPQHF. CDR3 in DNA: TGTGCCAGCAGTGATACGGGACAGGGGGCTCATCAGCCCCAGCATTTT. Using reference TRBV25-1 and TRBJ1-5 for the parts outside the CDR3, the full variable domain is EADIYQTPRYLVIGTGKKITLECSQTMGHDKMYWYQQDPGMELHLIHYSYGVNSTEKGDLSSESTVSRIRTEHFPLTLESARPSHTSQYLCASSDTGQGAHQPQHFGDGTRLSIL.

As concerns this clone: The junction shows a germline mismatch at one end, possibly a read error. For the CDR3, the DNA is TGTGCCACCAGCAGAGATGCTGATACGGCCTTACTAGACTTC. Its protein product is CATSRDADTALLDF. The J gene is TRBJ2-5, the V gene TRBV15; maybe TRBD2 (5 bases). Germline CDR1 and CDR2: LNHNV and YYDKDF (reference sequence). CDR3 size: 14 residues. Full variable domain (remainder filled in from reference TRBV15 and TRBJ2-5): DAMVIQNPRYQVTQFGKPVTLSCSQTLNHNVMYWYQQKSSQAPKLLFHYYDKDFNNEADTPDNFQSRRPNTSFCFLDIRSPGLGDTAMYLCATSRDADTALLDFGPGTRLLVL.

A single count supports this clone. The J gene is TRBJ2-3, the V gene TRBV28; TRBD1 or TRBD2 may be the D gene (5 bases each). CDR3 length: 15 residues. The germline CDR1 and CDR2 sequences are MDHEN and SYDVKM. V was pared by 2 bases and J by 0 bases, with 9 bases between. The CDR3 here is CASSLHGASTDTQYF. CDR3 coding DNA: TGTGCCAGCAGTTTACACGGGGCTAGCACAGATACGCAGTATTTT.

The chain couples TRBV11-2 to TRBJ2-7; D might be TRBD2 (6 bases). CDR3 length: 13 amino acids. The V end lost 8 bases, the J end lost 3 bases, and 14 bases lay between the germline ends. Germline lookup yields CDR1 SGHAT and CDR2 FQNNGV. The CDR3 coding sequence is TGTGCCAGCTCTGTCTGGCGGGACTACGAGCAGTACTTC. Protein sequence: CASSVWRDYEQYF.

This chain uses TRBV28 with TRBJ1-1, with TRBD1 as a possible D gene (5 bases). The CDR3 length is 15 residues. Deletions cut 1 base from V and 11 bases from J, with 20 bases between. Per germline, CDR1 MDHEN and CDR2 SYDVKM. CDR3: CASSLLSVGVNWAFF. The CDR3 DNA reads as TGTGCCAGCAGTTTATTGTCTGTGGGGGTCAACTGGGCTTTCTTT.

The genes are TRBV21-1 and TRBJ2-7; TRBD1, the table's D call, lacks a check against the DNA. TRBV21-1 is a pseudogene. This CDR3 has 13 amino acids. The CDR3 protein is CASSATGGGEQYF. For the CDR3, the DNA is TGTGCCAGCAGCGCCACAGGGGGTGGGGAGCAGTACTTC.

This chain links TRBV11-2 with TRBJ1-2; D ambiguous. The CDR3 is 12 residues long. Germline values: CDR1 SGHAT, CDR2 FQNNGV. V lost 3 bases and J 2 bases, leaving 4 bases between the germline ends. This chain's CDR3 is CASSFTNYGYTF. CDR3 coding DNA: TGTGCCAGCAGCTTTACGAACTATGGCTACACCTTC. The full variable domain, its missing parts supplied by reference TRBV11-2 and TRBJ1-2, is EAGVAQSPRYKIIEKRQSVAFWCNPISGHATLYWYQQILGQGPKLLIQFQNNGVVDDSQLPKDRFSAERLKGVDSTLKIQPAKLEDSAVYLCASSFTNYGYTFGSGTRLTVV.

This clone was detected a few times. V and J are TRBV10-3 and TRBJ1-3, with D unresolved. This CDR3 is built from 17 residues. In germline, CDR1 is ENHRY, CDR2 SYGVKD. Trimming cost V 0 bases and J 0 bases, with 12 bases left between them. CDR3 nucleotide sequence: TGTGCCATCAGTGAGTCCCAGGCGCAAAGCTCTGGAAACACCATATATTTT. Protein sequence: CAISESQAQSSGNTIYF.

About this clone: Other DNA variants within this sample encode the same CDR3. The chain recombines TRBV6-5 with TRBJ1-3; D unclear. Trimming took off 6 bases at V and 1 base at J, with 7 bases between the two ends. Germline lookup yields CDR1 MNHEY and CDR2 SVGAGI. This CDR3 comprises 13 residues. The CDR3 DNA follows: TGTGCCAGCAGCGGGAGTTCTGGAAACACCATATATTTT. This gives the protein CASSGSSGNTIYF.

The chain carries TRBV7-2 and TRBJ1-1; D gene ambiguous. V was trimmed by 2 bases and J by 1 base, leaving 8 bases between them. CDR1 and CDR2 (germline): SGHTA, FQGNSA. This CDR3 has 14 amino acids. The CDR3 sequence is CASSLWVANTEAFF. The CDR3 DNA follows: TGTGCCAGCAGCTTATGGGTGGCGAACACTGAAGCTTTCTTT.

The gene calls are TRBV27 and TRBJ2-7, with TRBD2 identical over 11 bases. V gave up 4 bases and J gave up 3 bases; unmatched junction bases: 14. This CDR3 has 18 amino acids. Looked up from germline, CDR1 is MNHEY and CDR2 is SMNVEV (reference sequence). The CDR3 sequence: CASSSLAGGPQGFYEQYF. In DNA, the CDR3 is TGTGCCAGCAGTTCTCTAGCGGGAGGCCCTCAAGGGTTCTACGAGCAGTACTTC.

The J gene is TRBJ2-1, the V gene TRBV19; D may match TRBD1 or TRBD2 (5 bases each). The ends were cut back, 6 bases at V and 4 bases at J, with 16 bases in the middle. This CDR3 comprises 15 residues. In germline, CDR1 is LNHDA, CDR2 SQIVND (reference sequence). This CDR3 reads CASRYSGTNYNEQFF. The CDR3 DNA reads TGTGCCAGTAGATATTCCGGGACGAATTACAATGAGCAGTTCTTC.

The chain couples TRBV7-2 to TRBJ2-1, with 8 nucleotides matching TRBD1. Germline values: CDR1 SGHTA, CDR2 FQGNSA. The CDR3 contains 14 residues. With V trimmed by 2 bases and J by 7 bases, 4 bases remained unmatched. In DNA, the CDR3 is TGTGCCAGCAGCTTACAACAGGGGGGAAATGAGCAGTTCTTC. Translation: CASSLQQGGNEQFF.

The V and J genes are TRBV29-1 and TRBJ1-1, with a possible D match to TRBD1 (6 bases). The germline CDR1 and CDR2 sequences are SQVTM and ANQGSEA. The CDR3 consists of 13 residues. V dropped 1 base and J dropped 8 bases, with 14 bases sitting between them. CDR3 in amino acids: CSVEGGRGVEAFF. The DNA for the CDR3 is TGCAGCGTTGAAGGGGGCAGGGGAGTGGAAGCTTTCTTT. Together with reference TRBV29-1 and TRBJ1-1, the CDR3 gives the full variable domain: SAVISQKPSRDICQRGTSLTIQCQVDSQVTMMFWYRQQPGQSLTLIATANQGSEATYESGFVIDKFPISRPNLTFSTLTVSNMSPEDSSIYLCSVEGGRGVEAFFGQGTRLTVV.